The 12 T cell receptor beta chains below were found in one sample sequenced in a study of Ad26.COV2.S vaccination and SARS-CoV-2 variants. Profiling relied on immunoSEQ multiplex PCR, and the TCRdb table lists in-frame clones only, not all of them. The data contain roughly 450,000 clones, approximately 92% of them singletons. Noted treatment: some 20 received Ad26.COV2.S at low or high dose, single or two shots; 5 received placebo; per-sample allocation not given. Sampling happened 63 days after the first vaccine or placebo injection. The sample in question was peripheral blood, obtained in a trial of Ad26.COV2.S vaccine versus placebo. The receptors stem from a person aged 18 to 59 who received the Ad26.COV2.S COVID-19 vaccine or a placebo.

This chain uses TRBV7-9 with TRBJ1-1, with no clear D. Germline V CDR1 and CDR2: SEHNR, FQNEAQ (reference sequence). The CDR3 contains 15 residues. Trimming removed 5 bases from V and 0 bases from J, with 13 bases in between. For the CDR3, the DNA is TGTGCCAGCAGCCCCCTCGGGCAGCTGAACACTGAAGCTTTCTTT. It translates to CASSPLGQLNTEAFF.

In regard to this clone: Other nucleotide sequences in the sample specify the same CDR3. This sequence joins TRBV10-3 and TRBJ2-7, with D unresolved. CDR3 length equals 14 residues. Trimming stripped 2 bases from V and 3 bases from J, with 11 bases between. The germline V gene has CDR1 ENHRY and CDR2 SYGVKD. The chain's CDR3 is CAISESGRSYEQYF. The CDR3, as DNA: TGTGCCATCAGTGAGAGTGGCAGGAGCTACGAGCAGTACTTC.

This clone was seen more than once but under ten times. The CDR3 loop is CAISGLQGDTEAFF. The DNA of the CDR3 is TGTGCCATCAGTGGATTACAGGGGGACACTGAAGCTTTCTTT. The chain has TRBV10-3 and TRBJ1-1; TRBD1 aligns across 8 bases. The germline V gene encodes CDR1 ENHRY and CDR2 SYGVKD. V lost 4 bases to trimming and J lost 3 bases; unmatched junction nucleotides: 4. This CDR3 spans 14 amino acids.

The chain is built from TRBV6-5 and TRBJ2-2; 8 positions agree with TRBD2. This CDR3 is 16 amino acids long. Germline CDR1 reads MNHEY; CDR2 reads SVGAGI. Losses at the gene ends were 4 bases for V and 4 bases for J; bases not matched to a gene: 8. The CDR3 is CASSSDTSGLTGELFF. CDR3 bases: TGTGCCAGCAGTTCCGATACTAGCGGCCTCACCGGGGAGCTGTTTTTT.

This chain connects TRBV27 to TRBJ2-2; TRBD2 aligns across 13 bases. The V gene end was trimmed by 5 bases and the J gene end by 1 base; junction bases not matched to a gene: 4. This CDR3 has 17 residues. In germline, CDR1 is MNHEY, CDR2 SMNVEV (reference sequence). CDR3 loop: CASSPRTSGRNTGELFF. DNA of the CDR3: TGTGCCAGCAGTCCAAGGACTAGCGGGAGGAACACCGGGGAGCTGTTTTTT.

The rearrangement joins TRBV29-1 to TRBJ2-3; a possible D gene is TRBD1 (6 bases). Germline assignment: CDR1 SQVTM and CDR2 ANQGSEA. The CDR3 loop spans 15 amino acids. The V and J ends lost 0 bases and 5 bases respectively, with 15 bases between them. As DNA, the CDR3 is TGCAGCGTTGAAGATTGGCCCGGACAGCTAGATACGCAGTATTTT. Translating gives CSVEDWPGQLDTQYF.

The CDR3 sequence is CASTHEGHDTEAFF. As DNA, the CDR3 is TGTGCCAGCACCCATGAAGGGCACGACACTGAAGCTTTCTTT. The V call is TRBV2, the J call TRBJ1-1; D not certain. The CDR3 extends over 14 amino acids. The ends were cut back, 7 bases at V and 3 bases at J, with 15 bases in the middle. Germline CDR1 SNHLY, CDR2 FYNNEI.

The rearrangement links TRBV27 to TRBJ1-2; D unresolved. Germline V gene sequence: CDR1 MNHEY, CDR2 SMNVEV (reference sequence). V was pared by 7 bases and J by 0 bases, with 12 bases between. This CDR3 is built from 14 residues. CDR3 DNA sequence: TGTGCCAGCAAGGTCAGCACGACTAACTATGGCTACACCTTC. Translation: CASKVSTTNYGYTF.

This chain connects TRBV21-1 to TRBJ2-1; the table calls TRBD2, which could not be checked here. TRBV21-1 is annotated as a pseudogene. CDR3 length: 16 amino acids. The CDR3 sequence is CASSKLTPTRANEQFF. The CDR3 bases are TGTGCCAGCAGCAAATTAACCCCGACGCGGGCCAATGAGCAGTTCTTC.

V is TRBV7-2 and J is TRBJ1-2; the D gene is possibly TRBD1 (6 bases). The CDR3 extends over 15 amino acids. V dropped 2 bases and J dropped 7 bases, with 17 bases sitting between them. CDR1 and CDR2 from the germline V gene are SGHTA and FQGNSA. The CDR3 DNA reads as TGTGCCAGCAGCTTATTAGGGGGGGCCTCAGCTGGCTACACCTTC. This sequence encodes CASSLLGGASAGYTF.

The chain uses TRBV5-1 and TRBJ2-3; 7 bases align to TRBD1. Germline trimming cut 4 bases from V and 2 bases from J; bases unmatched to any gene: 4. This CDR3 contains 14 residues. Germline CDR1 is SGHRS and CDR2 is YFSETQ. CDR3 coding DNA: TGCGCCAGCAGCACTGGGACAGTCACAGATACGCAGTATTTT. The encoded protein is CASSTGTVTDTQYF.

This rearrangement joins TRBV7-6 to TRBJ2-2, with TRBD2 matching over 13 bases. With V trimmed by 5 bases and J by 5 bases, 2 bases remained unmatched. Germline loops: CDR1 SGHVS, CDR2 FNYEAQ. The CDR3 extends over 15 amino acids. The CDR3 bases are TGTGCCAGCAGCGTGACTAGCGGGAGGACCGGGGAGCTGTTTTTT. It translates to CASSVTSGRTGELFF.